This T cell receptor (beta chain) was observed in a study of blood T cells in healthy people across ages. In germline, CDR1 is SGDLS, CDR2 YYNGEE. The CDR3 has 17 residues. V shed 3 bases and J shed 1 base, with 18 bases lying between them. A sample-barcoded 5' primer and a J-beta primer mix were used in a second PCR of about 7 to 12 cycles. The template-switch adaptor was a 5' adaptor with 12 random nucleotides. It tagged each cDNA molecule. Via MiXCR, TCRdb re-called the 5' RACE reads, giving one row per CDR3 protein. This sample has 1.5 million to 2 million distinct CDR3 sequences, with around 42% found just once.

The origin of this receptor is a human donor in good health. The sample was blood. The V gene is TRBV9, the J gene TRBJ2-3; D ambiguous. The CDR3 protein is CASSGLTSSFGTDTQYF. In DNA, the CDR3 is TGTGCCAGCAGCGGCCTGACGAGTAGCTTCGGCACAGATACGCAGTATTTT.